A single sample is the source of the 16 T cell receptor beta chains below, sequenced in a study of T cell responses to AZD1222 COVID-19 vaccine. Libraries were prepared by immunoSEQ multiplex PCR; TCRdb keeps only in-frame clonotypes and omits some of them. The table shows around 160,000 clones, with about 90% occurring only once. The sample here was peripheral blood, taken on day 0 of AZD1222 vaccination. The receptors stem from an adult in good health.

CDR3 in amino acids: CATSDTGENQPQHF. For the CDR3, the DNA is TGTGCCACCAGTGATACAGGGGAAAATCAGCCCCAGCATTTT. The gene calls are TRBV24-1 and TRBJ1-5; 7 nucleotides line up with TRBD1. CDR1 and CDR2 from the germline V gene are KGHDR and SFDVKD. V shed 3 bases and J 4 bases; nucleotides not matched to a gene: 2. This CDR3 region has 14 residues.

This clone was detected only a few times. V gene TRBV4-2 combines with J gene TRBJ2-2; no reliable D call. In germline, CDR1 is LGHNA, CDR2 YNFKEQ. V was trimmed by 4 bases and J by 6 bases, leaving 12 bases between them. This CDR3 has 14 amino acids. The CDR3 reads CASSPSPFSGELFF. CDR3 bases: TGTGCCAGCAGCCCCAGCCCTTTTTCCGGGGAGCTGTTTTTT.

The chain carries TRBV6-5 and TRBJ2-2, with unresolved D. CDR1 MNHEY and CDR2 SVGAGI come from the germline V gene. The CDR3 runs 14 residues. V gave up 3 bases and J gave up 1 base, with 6 bases separating them. CDR3 protein: CASSYNKNTGELFF. The CDR3 DNA reads as TGTGCCAGCAGTTATAACAAGAACACCGGGGAGCTGTTTTTT.

V usage is TRBV5-8 and J usage is TRBJ1-4; D gene unclear. With 7 bases removed from V and 8 bases from J, the gap between germline ends came to 6 bases. This CDR3 is 10 amino acids long. The V gene's germline CDR1 is SGHTS and CDR2 YDEGEE. The CDR3 loop is CASGLEKLFF. In DNA, the CDR3 is TGTGCCAGCGGCCTGGAAAAACTGTTTTTT.

V and J are TRBV5-1 and TRBJ1-3; weak D call: TRBD1 (5 bases). The CDR3 has 15 residues. Germline V CDR1 and CDR2: SGHRS, YFSETQ. Trimming took 1 base from V and 2 from J, leaving 10 bases between them. The CDR3 DNA reads as TGCGCCAGCAGCTTGTTAGGGGCTACTGGAAACACCATATATTTT. It encodes CASSLLGATGNTIYF.

This sequence joins TRBV7-2 and TRBJ2-2, with a possible D match to TRBD1 (6 bases). Trimming pared 4 bases from V and 4 bases from J, leaving 10 bases between. Germline values: CDR1 SGHTA, CDR2 FQGNSA. The CDR3 length is 14 residues. CDR3 in DNA: TGTGCCAGCAGCTCCGGGACAAGCACCGGGGAGCTGTTTTTT. It translates to CASSSGTSTGELFF.

CDR3 in amino acids: CASSFSGARISYEQYF. CDR3 in DNA: TGTGCCAGCAGTTTTTCGGGGGCAAGGATATCCTACGAGCAGTACTTC. The chain employs TRBV27 and TRBJ2-7; TRBD1 or TRBD2 may be the D gene (6 bases each). The germline gives CDR1 MNHEY, CDR2 SMNVEV (reference sequence). V lost 3 bases to trimming and J lost 1 base, with 16 bases between them. The CDR3 extends over 16 amino acids.

The V call is TRBV28, the J call TRBJ2-3; possibly TRBD1 or TRBD2 for D (5 bases each). The germline CDR1 and CDR2 sequences are MDHEN and SYDVKM. CDR3 length equals 13 residues. Trimming removed 3 bases from V and 1 base from J, with 5 bases in between. The DNA for the CDR3 is TGTGCCAGCAGTTTGGGGGGCACAGATACGCAGTATTTT. This encodes CASSLGGTDTQYF.

With regard to this clone: This specimen includes other DNA sequences encoding the same CDR3. The CDR3 protein is CASSYGVSGANVLTF. The DNA for the CDR3 is TGTGCCAGCAGTTATGGGGTCTCTGGGGCCAACGTCCTGACTTTC. V and J are TRBV6-5 and TRBJ2-6; D unresolved. Deletions cut 3 bases from V and 0 bases from J, with 6 bases between. The CDR3 is 15 amino acids. Germline CDR1 is MNHEY and CDR2 is SVGAGI.

CDR3 coding DNA: TGTGCCAGTAGTAAGCCCGGGACAGGGAATCAGCCCCAGCATTTT. This gives the protein CASSKPGTGNQPQHF. The rearrangement links TRBV19 to TRBJ1-5; TRBD1 aligns across 9 bases. The CDR3 is 15 amino acids. Trimming cost V 4 bases and J 4 bases; bases outside gene matches: 5. CDR1 LNHDA and CDR2 SQIVND come from the germline V gene (reference sequence).

V gene TRBV18 combines with J gene TRBJ2-3; perhaps TRBD2 as D (6 bases). The CDR3 extends over 16 amino acids. Trimming took 3 bases from V and 0 from J, leaving 13 bases between them. Germline V CDR1 and CDR2: KGHSH, LQKENI. The CDR3 reads CASSPPRSGSTDTQYF. The CDR3 DNA reads as TGTGCCAGCTCACCTCCTAGGAGCGGGAGCACAGATACGCAGTATTTT. The full variable domain, with the rest looked up from reference TRBV18 and TRBJ2-3, is NAGVMQNPRHLVRRRGQEARLRCSPMKGHSHVYWYRQLPEEGLKFMVYLQKENIIDESGMPKERFSAEFPKEGPSILRIQQVVRGDSAAYFCASSPPRSGSTDTQYFGPGTRLTVL.

The table lists this clone with a count of one. The V and J genes are TRBV7-3 and TRBJ2-3, with D perhaps matching TRBD1 or TRBD2 (6 bases each). The germline gives CDR1 SGHTA, CDR2 FQGTGA. Trimming stripped 0 bases from V and 5 bases from J, with 15 bases between. The CDR3 loop spans 16 amino acids. CDR3: CASSLTVWGAVDTQYF. CDR3 in DNA: TGTGCCAGCAGCTTAACCGTATGGGGGGCAGTAGATACGCAGTATTTT.

The chain couples TRBV10-3 to TRBJ1-4; D call uncertain. CDR3 length: 15 residues. The germline CDR1 and CDR2 sequences are ENHRY and SYGVKD. V shed 5 bases and J shed 0 bases, with 10 bases lying between them. This CDR3 is CAISREIATNEKLFF. The CDR3 nucleotides read TGTGCCATCAGTCGGGAGATAGCAACTAATGAAAAACTGTTTTTT.

This chain uses TRBV5-4 with TRBJ1-2; 8 nucleotides agree with TRBD1. Trimming removed 0 bases from V and 5 bases from J; junction bases left unmatched: 9. The CDR3 is 16 amino acids. CDR1 is SGHNT and CDR2 is YYREEE in the germline V gene (reference sequence). In DNA form, the CDR3 reads TGTGCCAGCAGCTTGGGCATGGACAGGGTGGGGTATGGCTACACCTTC. Translation gives CASSLGMDRVGYGYTF.

The genes are TRBV2 and TRBJ1-3; TRBD1 might be the D (5 bases). Trimming took off 4 bases at V and 4 bases at J, with 17 bases between the two ends. Germline loops: CDR1 SNHLY, CDR2 FYNNEI. This CDR3 has 16 amino acids. The CDR3 reads CASSGIRASSGNTIYF. CDR3 DNA: TGTGCCAGCAGTGGGATCAGGGCGTCCTCCGGAAACACCATATATTTT. Looking up the rest from reference TRBV2 and TRBJ1-3 gives the full variable domain: EPEVTQTPSHQVTQMGQEVILRCVPISNHLYFYWYRQILGQKVEFLVSFYNNEISEKSEIFDDQFSVERPDGSNFTLKIRSTKLEDSAMYFCASSGIRASSGNTIYFGEGSWLTVV.

The rearrangement joins TRBV28 to TRBJ2-5, with 9 nucleotides matching TRBD2. The length of the CDR3 is 16 residues. Losses at the gene ends were 6 bases for V and 4 bases for J; bases not matched to a gene: 12. The germline V gene has CDR1 MDHEN and CDR2 SYDVKM. The CDR3 nucleotides read TGTGCCAGCAGCAAACCTGCGGGAGGGGGGCGAGAGACCCAGTACTTC. Its protein product is CASSKPAGGGRETQYF.